The 32 T cell receptor delta chains given below trace back to one sample, sequenced in a study of gamma-delta T cells after stem cell transplantation. TCRdb made new clone calls on the RT-PCR reads using CATT. The table includes fewer than 600 delta-chain clones, approximately 15% detected once. Input material: gamma-delta T cells. These receptor sequences come from a human donor. It is not recorded whose cells these are; they may come from a transplant donor.

As for this clone: With only one base between it and a far larger clone, this is likely a read error. The chain employs TRDV2 and TRDJ1; TRDD3 matches 8 bases. CDR1 and CDR2 from the germline V gene are GEAIGNYY and EKD. The CDR3 totals 20 residues. The V segment lost 3 bases and the J segment 0 bases; nucleotides outside the gene matches: 20. This CDR3 is CACDPLRGRGIASDTDKLIF. CDR3 sequence (DNA): TGTGCCTGTGACCCCCTGAGGGGAAGGGGGATAGCCTCGGACACCGATAAACTCATCTTT.

This clone was counted only a few times. A much larger clone differs from this one at a single base, so this may be a read error. V usage is TRDV1 and J usage is TRDJ1; D tentatively fits TRDD2 or TRDD3 (5 bases each). This CDR3 is built from 19 residues. V lost 1 base, J lost 0 bases, and 21 bases lay in between. In germline, CDR1 is TSWWSYY, CDR2 QGS. The CDR3 region is CALGEHLPVLVAYTDKLIF. CDR3 sequence (DNA): TGTGCTCTTGGGGAACACCTACCCGTACTGGTCGCGTACACCGATAAACTCATCTTT.

About this clone: This likely stems from a read error, as it lies one base from a far larger clone. The same CDR3 can be traced to other DNA sequences in this sample. In DNA, the CDR3 is TGCGCTCTTGGGGAAGGTTTGTCTGGTAGGATACTTCCTACCTACCCCGCTTTGACAGCACAACTCTTCTTT. It translates to CALGEGLSGRILPTYPALTAQLFF. This chain joins TRDV1 and TRDJ2, with 8 bases identical to TRDD2. The CDR3 is 24 residues long. Germline values: CDR1 TSWWSYY, CDR2 QGS.

This clone was detected a few times. Given a far larger clone just one base away, this is likely a sequencing read error. The sample has other DNA sequences that encode this CDR3 too. The chain carries TRDV2 and TRDJ2, with 8 bases identical to TRDD3. The CDR3 covers 16 residues. CDR1 is GEAIGNYY, CDR2 EKD, per germline. CDR3 bases: TGTGCCTGTGACGACGTACTGGGGGGCCTGACGGCACAACTCTTCTTT. Encoded protein: CACDDVLGGLTAQLFF.

Worth noting for this clone: A read error is possible here, since a much larger clone lies one base away. This chain connects TRDV2 to TRDJ1; TRDD3 is a possible D gene (5 bases). CDR3 length: 18 residues. Trimming shortened V by 0 bases and J by 4 bases, and 23 bases separated the two germline ends. CDR1 and CDR2 from the germline V gene are GEAIGNYY and EKD. CDR3 sequence: CACDTVSSGGFHNDKLIF. The CDR3 nucleotides read TGTGCCTGTGACACCGTATCTAGCGGGGGGTTCCACAACGATAAACTCATCTTT.

This clone was found a few times. A read error is possible here, since a much larger clone lies one base away. The rearrangement joins TRDV2 to TRDJ1; the D gene is possibly TRDD3 (5 bases). The CDR3 runs to 18 residues. Germline V gene sequence: CDR1 GEAIGNYY, CDR2 EKD. V was shortened by 5 bases and J by 0 bases, with 24 bases between the two germline ends. The DNA of the CDR3 is TGTGCCTGTGGCCCCTTGGGTAGCCGGGATCTGTACACCGATAAACTCATCTTT. Its translation is CACGPLGSRDLYTDKLIF.

Note on this clone: With a far larger clone one base away, a read error is the likely cause. This chain uses TRDV1 with TRDJ1; 12 bases are shared with TRDD3. With 4 bases clipped from V and 0 bases from J, the junction kept 12 bases outside the gene matches. Germline loops: CDR1 TSWWSYY, CDR2 QGS. There are 19 residues in the CDR3. CDR3 in amino acids: CALGVITGGYRFYTDKLIF. In DNA, the CDR3 is TGTGCTCTTGGGGTAATAACTGGGGGATACCGATTTTACACCGATAAACTCATCTTT.

The chain links TRDV1 to TRDJ1; 11 bases are shared with TRDD3. Germline CDR1 and CDR2: TSWWSYY and QGS. After removal of 0 bases from V and 0 bases from J, the junction contained 9 bases not matched to a gene. The CDR3 is 19 residues long. The CDR3 sequence: CALGELPPGGYTYTDKLIF. In DNA, the CDR3 is TGTGCTCTTGGGGAACTTCCCCCTGGGGGATACACGTACACCGATAAACTCATCTTT.

In this sample, this clone is large (0.1 to 1%). The same CDR3 is also encoded by other DNA sequences in this sample. V gene TRDV2 combines with J gene TRDJ1; 12 bases line up with TRDD3. Germline assignment: CDR1 GEAIGNYY and CDR2 EKD. The CDR3 runs 16 residues. V lost 3 bases, J lost 0 bases, and 4 bases stayed unmatched. CDR3: CACDQLGDTHTDKLIF. The CDR3 coding sequence is TGTGCCTGTGACCAACTGGGGGATACCCACACCGATAAACTCATCTTT.

Turning to this clone: This sequence is one base from a far larger clone and is likely a read error. This sequence joins TRDV2 and TRDJ1; TRDD3 aligns across 8 bases. The CDR3 spans 18 residues. Germline CDR1 reads GEAIGNYY; CDR2 reads EKD. CDR3 in amino acids: CARDRLGGSDFRTDKLIF. The CDR3 DNA follows: TGTGCCCGTGACAGGCTTGGGGGATCGGATTTTCGCACCGATAAACTCATCTTT.

With regard to this clone: A far larger clone is off by one base, so a read error is likely. The V gene is TRDV2, the J gene TRDJ1, with TRDD3 matching 7 bases. The CDR3 covers 18 residues. The germline CDR1 and CDR2 sequences are GEAIGNYY and EKD. J gave up 1 base and V 2 bases, and 15 bases lay outside the gene matches. The CDR3 loop reads CACDNLLLKTGATDKLIF. In DNA, the CDR3 is TGTGCCTGTGACAACTTACTGCTTAAGACTGGGGCCACCGATAAACTCATCTTT.

This clone is labeled as large. V gene TRDV3 combines with J gene TRDJ1; 8 nucleotides align to TRDD3. J was trimmed by 8 bases and V by 2 bases; bases with no gene match: 13. CDR1 is TVYSNPD, CDR2 GDNSRS, per germline (reference sequence). The CDR3 is 14 amino acids. The CDR3, as DNA: TGTGCCTTTCTCCCCCTGGGGGACCCCCACAAACTCATCTTT. Translation: CAFLPLGDPHKLIF.

On this clone: It may be a read error: a sequence one base away is much more abundant. The chain employs TRDV2 and TRDJ1; D uncertain. Germline-derived CDR1 and CDR2 are GEAIGNYY and EKD. CDR3 length: 15 amino acids. V was pared by 0 bases and J by 4 bases, with 14 bases between. The CDR3 loop is CACDTVPERSDKLIF. In DNA, the CDR3 is TGTGCCTGTGACACCGTACCGGAGAGGAGCGATAAACTCATCTTT.

The rearrangement links TRDV2 to TRDJ1; TRDD3 might be the D (6 bases). This CDR3 is 19 amino acids long. V lost 3 bases and J lost 6, with 31 bases in between. From germline, CDR1 is GEAIGNYY and CDR2 EKD. CDR3 region: CACDPLKTGGKDTAYKLIF. In nucleotides, the CDR3 is TGTGCCTGTGACCCGTTGAAGACTGGTGGAAAGGATACCGCCTATAAACTCATCTTT.

This clone turned up a few times. Only one base separates this from a far larger clonotype, so it likely reflects a read error. The same CDR3 can be traced to other DNA sequences in this sample. The rearrangement uses TRDV2 and TRDJ1; D possibly corresponds to TRDD3 (5 bases). Germline V lookup: CDR1 GEAIGNYY, CDR2 EKD. CDR3 length: 15 residues. CDR3 sequence: CACDTVGTLTDKLIF. The CDR3 DNA reads TGTGCCTGCGACACCGTGGGGACCCTCACCGATAAACTCATCTTT.

This clone has more than one count but fewer than ten. A much larger clone lies one base from this, so it may be a read error. In the same sample, other DNA sequences code for this CDR3. The CDR3 bases are TGTGCCTGTGACACACTACGGCATAACCAGGACCCCCCCGATAAACTCATCTTT. It yields the protein CACDTLRHNQDPPDKLIF. The chain combines TRDV2 with TRDJ1; D gene ambiguous. Germline lookup yields CDR1 GEAIGNYY and CDR2 EKD. V was trimmed by 1 base and J by 3 bases, leaving 23 bases between them. The CDR3 runs to 18 residues.

This clone is categorized as large (0.1 to 1%). The chain recombines TRDV2 with TRDJ1; D is possibly TRDD3 (6 bases). In germline, CDR1 is GEAIGNYY, CDR2 EKD. The CDR3 totals 17 residues. V lost 0 bases and J 9 bases, leaving 25 bases between the germline ends. The DNA for the CDR3 is TGTGCCTGTGACACCGTCGATCCCGGGGTACTGGGACCGGAACTCATCTTT. Encoded protein: CACDTVDPGVLGPELIF.

This clone qualifies as large. The sample contains more than one DNA sequence encoding this CDR3. Written as DNA, the CDR3 is TGTGCCTGTGACAGACTGGGGGCCGTCGATAAACTCATCTTT. The encoded protein is CACDRLGAVDKLIF. The chain carries TRDV2 and TRDJ1; 8 bases are shared with TRDD3. Unmatched junction bases numbered 5, after V lost 2 bases and J lost 4 bases. This CDR3 comprises 14 residues. Looked up from germline, CDR1 is GEAIGNYY and CDR2 is EKD.

This clone was detected a few times. Other DNA sequences from this sample encode an identical CDR3 as well. The chain combines TRDV1 with TRDJ1; D call uncertain. Germline loops: CDR1 TSWWSYY, CDR2 QGS. The length of the CDR3 is 13 residues. Trimming cost V 7 bases and J 6 bases, with 15 bases left between them. The CDR3 here is CALVFTTRHKLIF. Here the CDR3 DNA reads TGTGCTCTTGTCTTCACAACGCGTCATAAACTCATCTTT.

In regard to this clone: A read error is possible here, since a much larger clone lies one base away. The chain employs TRDV2 and TRDJ1; tentatively, D is TRDD3 (5 bases). The CDR3 totals 18 residues. The germline V gene has CDR1 GEAIGNYY and CDR2 EKD. V shed 0 bases and J shed 0 bases, with 19 bases lying between them. This chain's CDR3 is CACDTASSGGFHTDKLIF. As DNA, the CDR3 is TGTGCCTGTGACACCGCATCTAGCGGGGGGTTCCACACCGATAAACTCATCTTT.

This clone occurred a few times. A clone one base away is much larger, so this may be a read error. This chain uses TRDV2 with TRDJ1, with 8 bases matching TRDD3. CDR1 and CDR2 (germline): GEAIGNYY, EKD. After removal of 3 bases from V and 1 base from J, the junction contained 15 bases not matched to a gene. The CDR3 sequence is 18 residues long. DNA for the CDR3: TGTGCCTGTGACTCAGTACTGGGGGGTCCTGCATCCACCGATAAACTCATCTTT. This gives the protein CACDSVLGGPASTDKLIF.

This clone is medium-sized (0.01 to 0.1%) by share. The V and J genes are TRDV2 and TRDJ1; D perhaps matches TRDD3 (6 bases). V lost 3 bases and J 0 bases, leaving 16 bases between the germline ends. CDR1 and CDR2 from the germline V gene are GEAIGNYY and EKD. The CDR3 consists of 16 residues. The CDR3, as DNA: TGTGCCTGTGACTCCCTCGACGGGATAGACACCGATAAACTCATCTTT. Protein: CACDSLDGIDTDKLIF.

This clone was seen a handful of times. Just one base apart from a much larger clone, this may be a read error. The same CDR3 is also encoded by other DNA sequences in this sample. This chain uses TRDV2 with TRDJ1, with TRDD3 matching over 8 bases. The ends lost 4 bases at V and 4 bases at J; junction bases unmatched: 7. This CDR3 contains 14 residues. The germline gives CDR1 GEAIGNYY, CDR2 EKD. CDR3 residues: CACDRLGAVDKLIF. CDR3 DNA: TGTGCCTGTGATAGACTGGGGGCCGTCGATAAACTCATCTTT.

Note on this clone: A far larger clone is one base from this, pointing to a likely read error. The chain employs TRDV2 and TRDJ1, with 7 bases identical to TRDD3. With 0 bases clipped from V and 7 bases from J, the junction kept 16 bases outside the gene matches. The CDR3 has 17 residues. Germline CDR1 reads GEAIGNYY; CDR2 reads EKD. The DNA of the CDR3 is TGTGCCTGTGACACCGTACTGGGGCGACAACAAAACGGTAAACTCATCTTT. It translates to CACDTVLGRQQNGKLIF.

Worth noting for this clone: One base separates it from a far larger clone, so it is likely a read error. This CDR3 reads CARDTVGTLTDKLIF. The CDR3 DNA follows: TGTGCCCGTGACACCGTGGGGACCCTCACCGATAAACTCATCTTT. This chain uses TRDV2 with TRDJ1; tentatively, D is TRDD3 (5 bases). The CDR3 runs to 15 residues. Germline V gene sequence: CDR1 GEAIGNYY, CDR2 EKD.

This clone is deemed medium-sized. The same CDR3 is also encoded by other DNA sequences in this sample. The rearrangement joins TRDV2 to TRDJ1, with 10 bases lining up with TRDD3. Trimming cost V 0 bases and J 3 bases; bases outside gene matches: 9. The germline V gene has CDR1 GEAIGNYY and CDR2 EKD. This CDR3 comprises 17 residues. The CDR3: CACDTVGGYALADKLIF. CDR3 DNA: TGTGCCTGTGACACCGTGGGGGGATACGCGTTGGCCGATAAACTCATCTTT.

This clone came up once. The likely explanation is a read error, given a far larger clone one base away. The chain links TRDV2 to TRDJ1, with 9 bases that match TRDD3. The CDR3 runs to 20 residues. Per germline, CDR1 GEAIGNYY and CDR2 EKD. This chain's CDR3 is CARDNLNPGGYREAADKLIF. The CDR3 DNA reads as TGTGCCCGTGACAACCTCAACCCAGGGGGATACAGGGAGGCGGCCGATAAACTCATCTTT.

This clone was found a few times. One end of the junction does not line up with germline, which may come from a read error. J is TRDJ3 and V is TRDV2, with D perhaps TRDD3 (5 bases). CDR3 length equals 19 residues. CDR1 is GEAIGNYY, CDR2 EKD, per germline. The CDR3 here is CACDTVGSGSSWDTQQMFF. The CDR3 DNA follows: TGTGCCTGTGACACCGTGGGGTCTGGGAGCTCCTGGGACACCCAACAGATGTTTTTC.

By proportion, this clone is medium-sized. This likely came from a read error, as a far larger clone is one base away. Other DNA sequences in this specimen translate into the identical CDR3. The chain has TRDV2 and TRDJ1, with D tentatively TRDD3 (6 bases). Germline V gene data show CDR1 as GEAIGNYY and CDR2 as EKD. The CDR3 has 13 residues. CDR3 protein: CACFRIQTDKLIF. DNA for the CDR3: TGTGCCTGCTTTCGGATACAGACCGATAAACTCATCTTC.

As to this clone: A far more abundant clone sits one base away, making this likely a read error. The same CDR3 can be traced to other DNA sequences in this sample. V and J are TRDV1 and TRDJ1; 7 bases agree with TRDD3. Germline assignment: CDR1 TSWWSYY and CDR2 QGS. The CDR3 covers 22 residues. V lost 4 bases and J lost 0; bases outside the gene matches: 26. The CDR3 here is CALGAPKHLRGGGGVHTDKLIF. CDR3 DNA sequence: TGTGCTCTTGGGGCCCCCAAGCACCTACGAGGGGGTGGGGGAGTCCACACCGATAAACTCATCTTT.

This clone is categorized as large. The chain links TRDV2 to TRDJ3, with 8 nucleotides matching TRDD3. V was clipped by 4 bases and J by 0 bases; unmatched bases: 10. CDR1 is GEAIGNYY, CDR2 EKD, per germline. The CDR3 runs to 19 residues. For the CDR3, the DNA is TGTGCCTGTGATCGCACTGGGGGGGTCGCCTCCTGGGACACCCGACAGATGTTTTTC. Translation: CACDRTGGVASWDTRQMFF.

A note on this clone: One base separates it from a far larger clone, so it is likely a read error. The chain carries TRDV2 and TRDJ1, with 7 bases that match TRDD3. Germline V gene lookup returns CDR1 GEAIGNYY and CDR2 EKD. V lost 0 bases and J lost 1; bases outside the gene matches: 10. This CDR3 comprises 17 residues. The CDR3 is CACDTLGGTQSTDKLIF. CDR3 DNA sequence: TGTGCCTGTGACACCCTGGGGGGTACCCAGAGCACCGATAAACTCATCTTT.